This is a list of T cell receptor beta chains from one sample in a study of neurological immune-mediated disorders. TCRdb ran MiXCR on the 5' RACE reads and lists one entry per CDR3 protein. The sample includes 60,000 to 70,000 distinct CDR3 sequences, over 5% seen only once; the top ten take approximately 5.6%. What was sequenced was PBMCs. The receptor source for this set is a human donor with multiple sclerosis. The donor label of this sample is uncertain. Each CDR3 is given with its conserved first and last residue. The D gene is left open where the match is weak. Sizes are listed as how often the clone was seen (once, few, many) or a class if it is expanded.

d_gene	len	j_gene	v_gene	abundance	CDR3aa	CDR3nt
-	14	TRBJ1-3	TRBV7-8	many	CASSFLSSGNTIYF	TGTGCCAGCAGCTTTTTGTCCTCTGGAAACACCATATATTTT
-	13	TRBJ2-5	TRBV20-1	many	CSAQDVVQETQYF	TGCAGTGCCCAGGACGTAGTTCAAGAGACCCAGTACTTC
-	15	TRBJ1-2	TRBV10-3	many	CAISESLLTTYGYTF	TGTGCCATCAGTGAGTCTCTTTTGACCACTTATGGCTACACCTTC
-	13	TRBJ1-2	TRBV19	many	CASGRGADYGYTF	TGTGCCAGCGGACGGGGGGCTGACTATGGCTACACCTTC
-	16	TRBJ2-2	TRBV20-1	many	CSARESQGYNTGELFF	TGCAGTGCTAGAGAATCTCAGGGATACAACACCGGGGAGCTGTTTTTT
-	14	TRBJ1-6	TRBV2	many	CASSGSTYNSPLHF	TGTGCCAGCAGCGGCAGCACTTATAATTCACCCCTCCACTTT
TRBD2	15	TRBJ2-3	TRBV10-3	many	CAISERLAGTDTQYF	TGTGCCATCAGTGAAAGGCTAGCGGGCACAGATACGCAGTATTTT
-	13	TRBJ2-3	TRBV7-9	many	CASSTASTDTQYF	TGTGCCAGCAGCACGGCCAGCACAGATACGCAGTATTTT
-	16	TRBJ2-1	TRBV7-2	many	CASSLDPGGLVNEQFF	TGTGCCAGCAGCTTAGACCCGGGGGGCCTGGTCAATGAGCAGTTCTTC
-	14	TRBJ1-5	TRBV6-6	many	CASSQGSGYQPQHF	TGTGCCAGCAGCCAAGGATCGGGCTATCAGCCCCAGCATTTT
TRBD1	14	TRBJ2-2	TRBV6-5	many	CASRPTGGPGELFF	TGTGCCAGCAGACCGACAGGGGGGCCCGGGGAGCTGTTTTTT
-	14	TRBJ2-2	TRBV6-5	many	CASSYSRDFGELFF	TGTGCCAGCAGTTACTCGAGGGACTTCGGGGAGCTGTTTTTT
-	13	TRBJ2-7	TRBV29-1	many	CSTRDRITYEQYF	TGCAGCACCCGGGACCGAATAACCTACGAGCAGTACTTC
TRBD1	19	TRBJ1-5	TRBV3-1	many	CASSQKGRQGSHSNQPQHF	TGTGCCAGCAGCCAAAAGGGGCGACAGGGATCCCATAGCAATCAGCCCCAGCATTTT
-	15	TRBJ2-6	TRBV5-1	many	CASWSGNSGANVLTF	TGCGCCAGCTGGTCGGGAAACTCTGGGGCCAACGTCCTGACTTTC
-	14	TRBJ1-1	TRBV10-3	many	CAISEPDKNTEAFF	TGTGCCATCAGTGAGCCCGACAAGAACACTGAAGCTTTCTTT
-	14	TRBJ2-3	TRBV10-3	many	CAIRMGSGTDTQYF	TGTGCCATCAGAATGGGTAGCGGCACAGATACGCAGTATTTT
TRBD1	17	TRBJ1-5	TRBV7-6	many	CASSLRGSTGIDQPQHF	TGTGCCAGCAGCTTAAGGGGGTCGACAGGGATCGATCAGCCCCAGCATTTT
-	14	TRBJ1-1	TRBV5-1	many	CASKGGGVSPEAFF	TGCGCCAGCAAGGGTGGAGGGGTATCCCCTGAAGCTTTCTTT
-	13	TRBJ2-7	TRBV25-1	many	CASGGQNSYEQYF	TGTGCCAGCGGAGGACAGAACTCCTACGAGCAGTACTTC
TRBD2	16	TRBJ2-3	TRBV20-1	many	CSARPREGYFTDTQYF	TGCAGTGCTAGACCCAGGGAGGGTTATTTCACAGATACGCAGTATTTT
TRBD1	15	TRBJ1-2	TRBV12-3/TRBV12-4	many	CASSLGTGINYGYTF	TGTGCCAGCAGTCTGGGGACAGGGATTAACTATGGCTACACCTTC
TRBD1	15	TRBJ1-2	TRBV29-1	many	CSVEDRDRGAYGYTF	TGCAGCGTTGAAGACAGGGACAGGGGGGCCTATGGCTACACCTTC
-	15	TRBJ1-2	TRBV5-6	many	CASSLAGGVNYGYTF	TGTGCCAGCAGCTTGGCCGGGGGGGTTAACTATGGCTACACCTTC
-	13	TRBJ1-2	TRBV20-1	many	CSARVPRDYGYTF	TGCAGTGCTAGAGTGCCCCGGGACTATGGCTACACCTTC
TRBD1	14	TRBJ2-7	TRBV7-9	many	CASAGGHTPYEQYF	TGTGCCAGCGCAGGGGGCCATACCCCCTACGAGCAGTACTTC
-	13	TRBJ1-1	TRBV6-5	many	CASNPSGYTEAFF	TGTGCCAGCAACCCTTCCGGGTACACTGAAGCTTTCTTT
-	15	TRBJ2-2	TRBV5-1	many	CASSLEGMDTGELFF	TGCGCCAGCAGCTTGGAAGGGATGGACACCGGGGAGCTGTTTTTT
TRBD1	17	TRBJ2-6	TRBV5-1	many	CASSRTGAVSGANVLTF	TGCGCCAGCAGCAGGACAGGGGCCGTCTCTGGGGCCAACGTCCTGACTTTC
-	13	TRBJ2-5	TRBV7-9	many	CASSLEGEETQYF	TGTGCCAGCAGCTTAGAGGGGGAGGAGACCCAGTACTTC
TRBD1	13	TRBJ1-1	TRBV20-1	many	CSAPDRGRTEAFF	TGCAGTGCTCCGGACAGGGGTCGGACTGAAGCTTTCTTT
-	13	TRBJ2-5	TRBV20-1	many	CSAQGRTGETQYF	TGCAGTGCCCAGGGCCGGACCGGAGAGACCCAGTACTTC
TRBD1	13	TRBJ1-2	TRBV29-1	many	CSVGQGQGHGYTF	TGCAGCGTTGGCCAGGGACAGGGTCATGGCTACACCTTC
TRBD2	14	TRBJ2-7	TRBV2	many	CASSLLAGAYEQYF	TGTGCCAGCAGTTTACTAGCGGGGGCCTACGAGCAGTACTTC
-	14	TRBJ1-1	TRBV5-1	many	CASSIGTRDTEAFF	TGCGCCAGCAGCATCGGGACGAGGGACACTGAAGCTTTCTTT
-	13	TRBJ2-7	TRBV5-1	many	CASSPAETYEQYF	TGCGCCAGCAGCCCCGCAGAGACCTACGAGCAGTACTTC
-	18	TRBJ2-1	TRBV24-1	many	CATSDSGPRQTGYNEQFF	TGTGCCACCAGTGATTCCGGGCCTCGGCAAACGGGATACAATGAGCAGTTCTTC
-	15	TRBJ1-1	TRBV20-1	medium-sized	CSARDGYGMNTEAFF	TGCAGTGCTAGAGACGGGTACGGCATGAACACTGAAGCTTTCTTT
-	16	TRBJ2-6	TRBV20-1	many	CSAAGARFSGANVLTF	TGCAGTGCTGCAGGGGCTAGATTCTCCGGGGCCAACGTCCTGACTTTC
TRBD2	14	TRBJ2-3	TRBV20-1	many	CSARLAGGQDTQYF	TGCAGTGCTCGACTAGCGGGGGGGCAAGATACGCAGTATTTT
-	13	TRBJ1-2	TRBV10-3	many	CAISEGRNYGYTF	TGTGCCATCAGTGAGGGCAGAAACTATGGCTACACCTTC
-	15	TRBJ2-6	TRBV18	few	CASSPNGGGANVLTF	TGTGCCAGCTCACCAAACGGCGGTGGGGCCAACGTCCTGACTTTC
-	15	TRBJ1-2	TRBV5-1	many	CASSPSGTQGYGYTF	TGCGCCAGCAGCCCCTCCGGGACCCAGGGGTATGGCTACACCTTC
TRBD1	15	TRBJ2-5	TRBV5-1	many	CASSTRQGATETQYF	TGCGCCAGCAGCACTCGACAGGGGGCCACCGAGACCCAGTACTTC
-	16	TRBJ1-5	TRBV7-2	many	CASSLAPMGGRQPQHF	TGTGCCAGCAGCTTAGCGCCGATGGGGGGTCGACAGCCCCAGCATTTT
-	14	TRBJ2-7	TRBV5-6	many	CASSLSGLPLRQYF	TGTGCCAGCAGCTTGAGTGGACTCCCTTTAAGGCAGTACTTC
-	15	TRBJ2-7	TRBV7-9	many	CASSLEGGRTYEQYF	TGTGCCAGCAGCTTAGAGGGGGGGAGAACCTACGAGCAGTACTTC
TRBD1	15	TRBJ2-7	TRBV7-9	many	CASSAPGQGSYEQYF	TGTGCCAGCAGCGCTCCGGGACAGGGATCCTACGAGCAGTACTTC
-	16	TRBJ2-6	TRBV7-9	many	CASSPRGGAGANVLTF	TGTGCCAGCAGCCCTAGAGGGGGGGCTGGGGCCAACGTCCTGACTTTC
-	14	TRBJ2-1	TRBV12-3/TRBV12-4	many	CASSFGRDYNEQFF	TGTGCCAGCAGTTTCGGACGGGACTACAATGAGCAGTTCTTC
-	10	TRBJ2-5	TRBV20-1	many	CSALQETQYF	TGCAGTGCCCTCCAAGAGACCCAGTACTTC
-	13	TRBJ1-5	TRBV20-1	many	CSARRDRYQPQHF	TGCAGTGCTAGGAGGGACCGATATCAGCCCCAGCATTTT
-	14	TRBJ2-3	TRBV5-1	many	CASRTGRVGDTQYF	TGCGCCAGCAGGACTGGCAGGGTGGGGGATACGCAGTATTTT
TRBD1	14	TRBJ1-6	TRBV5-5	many	CASSAGQGYSPLHF	TGTGCCAGCAGCGCGGGACAGGGTTATTCACCCCTCCACTTT
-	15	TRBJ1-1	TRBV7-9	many	CASSLEGHLNTEAFF	TGTGCCAGCAGCTTAGAGGGACATCTGAACACTGAAGCTTTCTTT
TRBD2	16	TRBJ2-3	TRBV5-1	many	CASSLRLAASTDTQYF	TGCGCCAGCAGCTTGCGACTAGCGGCCAGCACAGATACGCAGTATTTT